Presented here are 21 T cell receptor beta chains from one specimen sequenced in a study of T cell repertoires in cytomegalovirus infection. No antigen has been identified for these receptors. TCRdb re-derived calls from the reads in MiXCR, one entry per CDR3 protein. This repertoire shows about 900,000 distinct CDR3 sequences, roughly 30% found once; its top ten account for more than 13%. The sample was cultured CD8+ T cells from PBMCs, taken from culture after CMV antigen stimulation. The receptors come from a human donor in good health (CMV status not recorded). Some clones in this sample may be carry-over from other donors' samples.

The table lists this clonotype with many counts. This chain connects TRBV3-1 to TRBJ2-1, with 8 bases lining up with TRBD1. Looked up from germline, CDR1 is LGHDT and CDR2 is YNNKEL (reference sequence). CDR3 size: 13 residues. Germline trimming cut 4 bases from V and 8 bases from J; bases unmatched to any gene: 4. DNA of the CDR3: TGTGCCAGCAGCCCCGGACAGGGTTATGAGCAGTTCTTC. Amino acid sequence: CASSPGQGYEQFF.

The table lists this clonotype with a few counts. The CDR3 protein is CASSSGRQETQYF. The CDR3 bases are TGTGCCAGCAGCTCAGGCCGTCAAGAGACCCAGTACTTC. The chain carries TRBV7-9 and TRBJ2-5; D is unclear. The CDR3 loop spans 13 amino acids. V was trimmed by 4 bases and J by 2 bases, leaving 8 bases between them. Germline loops: CDR1 SEHNR, CDR2 FQNEAQ (reference sequence).

The chain's CDR3 is CASSHGGPGGDTQYF. CDR3 sequence (DNA): TGTGCCAGCAGCCATGGAGGGCCCGGCGGGGATACGCAGTATTTT. V and J are TRBV4-2 and TRBJ2-3, with D possibly being TRBD2 (6 bases). This CDR3 spans 15 amino acids. In germline, CDR1 is LGHNA, CDR2 YNFKEQ. The V end was cut by 3 bases, the J end by 6 bases, with 16 bases between.

This clonotype was found once. The chain recombines TRBV2 with TRBJ1-5, with 8 positions matching TRBD1. With 6 bases clipped from V and 5 bases from J, the junction kept 12 bases outside the gene matches. The CDR3 is made up of 16 amino acids. Germline V gives CDR1 SNHLY, CDR2 FYNNEI. CDR3 bases: TGTGCCAGCAGAAAGAAGAACGACAGGGGATATCAGCCCCAGCATTTT. Protein sequence: CASRKKNDRGYQPQHF.

This clonotype was picked up a small number of times. J is TRBJ1-2 and V is TRBV4-3; no reliable D call. This CDR3 region has 16 residues. The V end was cut by 0 bases, the J end by 4 bases, with 15 bases between. The V gene's germline CDR1 is LGHNA and CDR2 YSLEER. CDR3 region: CASSQESQAVGYGYTF. CDR3 bases: TGCGCCAGCAGCCAAGAATCCCAGGCCGTCGGCTATGGCTACACCTTC.

This sequence joins TRBV7-9 and TRBJ1-2; tentative D call: TRBD1 (5 bases). CDR1 is SEHNR, CDR2 FQNEAQ, per germline (reference sequence). Trimming cost V 6 bases and J 0 bases, with 14 bases left between them. This CDR3 comprises 15 residues. For the CDR3, the DNA is TGTGCCAGCAGGCCTACAGGTTTAACTAACTATGGCTACACCTTC. It specifies CASRPTGLTNYGYTF.

In this sample, this clonotype turned up a few times. J is TRBJ2-7 and V is TRBV10-3; 10 positions match TRBD2. The CDR3 totals 17 residues. V was clipped by 0 bases and J by 7 bases; unmatched bases: 12. The V gene's germline CDR1 is ENHRY and CDR2 SYGVKD. The CDR3 loop is CAISESRGLAGGEEQYV. CDR3 nucleotide sequence: TGTGCCATCAGTGAGTCTCGGGGCTTAGCGGGGGGTGAAGAGCAGTACGTC.

This clonotype was detected many times. The V and J genes are TRBV9 and TRBJ2-5; D unresolved. V lost 1 base and J 6 bases, leaving 16 bases between the germline ends. This CDR3 spans 15 amino acids. Germline lookup yields CDR1 SGDLS and CDR2 YYNGEE. For the CDR3, the DNA is TGTGCCAGCAGCGTAAACGGAAAAAGGACCCAGACCCAGTACTTC. Amino acids: CASSVNGKRTQTQYF.

This clonotype was detected once. This chain links TRBV3-1 with TRBJ2-7; D is perhaps TRBD2 (6 bases). CDR1 is LGHDT and CDR2 is YNNKEL in the germline V gene (reference sequence). The CDR3 spans 15 residues. Trimming cost V 6 bases and J 6 bases, with 21 bases left between them. CDR3 in amino acids: CASRAKDYLGSEQYF. The CDR3 bases are TGTGCCAGCAGAGCCAAGGACTACCTGGGCTCCGAGCAGTACTTC.

This rearrangement joins TRBV6-2 or TRBV6-3 to TRBJ1-6; a possible D gene is TRBD1 (5 bases). The germline CDR1 and CDR2 sequences are MNHEY and SVGEGT. The CDR3 has 18 amino acids. V dropped 2 bases and J dropped 0 bases, with 14 bases sitting between them. This CDR3 reads CASSYIRDWSSYNSPLHF. The CDR3 DNA reads TGTGCCAGCAGTTACATCCGGGACTGGAGCTCCTATAATTCACCCCTCCACTTT.

This chain joins TRBV28 and TRBJ2-3; 8 bases fit TRBD1. This CDR3 has 15 residues. Germline V gives CDR1 MDHEN, CDR2 SYDVKM. V dropped 4 bases and J dropped 4; count of bases not matched to a gene: 7. As DNA, the CDR3 is TGTGCCAGCAGTTCCCGGACAGGGTACCCAGATACGCAGTATTTT. Encoded protein: CASSSRTGYPDTQYF.

The chain couples TRBV4-1 to TRBJ1-3, with D uncertain. The CDR3 is made up of 15 amino acids. The germline V gene has CDR1 MGHRA and CDR2 YSYEKL. The V and J ends lost 4 bases and 0 bases respectively, with 10 bases between them. The CDR3 sequence is CASSLLRVSGNTIYF. The CDR3 bases are TGCGCCAGCAGCCTTCTCCGAGTCTCTGGAAACACCATATATTTT.

This rearrangement joins TRBV12-3 or TRBV12-4 to TRBJ2-4, with D tentatively TRBD2 (5 bases). Deletions cut 7 bases from V and 1 base from J, with 11 bases between. This CDR3 spans 14 amino acids. In nucleotides, the CDR3 is TGTGCCAGCACCGACCCGGGGGCCAAAAACATTCAGTACTTC. Its translation is CASTDPGAKNIQYF.

V is TRBV6-8 and J is TRBJ2-3; tentative D call: TRBD1 (5 bases). This CDR3 comprises 14 residues. Trimming shortened V by 2 bases and J by 5 bases, and 11 bases separated the two germline ends. Germline V gives CDR1 MNHGY, CDR2 SAAAGT. The CDR3, as DNA: TGTGCCAGCAGTTACAGCTCCAGGGTAGATACGCAGTATTTT. As protein: CASSYSSRVDTQYF.

This clonotype was detected a few times. The chain has TRBV7-6 and TRBJ1-6; TRBD1 might be the D (5 bases). The CDR3 is 14 residues long. Trimming took off 0 bases at V and 10 bases at J, with 10 bases between the two ends. Germline-derived CDR1 and CDR2 are SGHVS and FNYEAQ. The CDR3 loop reads CASSLAGNRSPLHF. The CDR3 nucleotides are TGTGCCAGCAGCTTAGCGGGGAACAGGTCACCCCTCCACTTT.

The chain combines TRBV28 with TRBJ2-7; no reliable D call. The germline V and J ends were trimmed by 5 bases and 0 bases, with 17 bases remaining between them. The germline gives CDR1 MDHEN, CDR2 SYDVKM. The length of the CDR3 is 16 residues. Here the CDR3 DNA reads TGTGCCAGCAGTCCCGACATGGGGTCTAGCTCCTACGAGCAGTACGTC. It is translated as CASSPDMGSSSYEQYV.

Comments on this clonotype: A single base separates this from a much larger clone, so it may be a read error. The gene calls are TRBV12-3 or TRBV12-4 and TRBJ1-3; D is possibly TRBD1 (5 bases). V gave up 0 bases and J gave up 4 bases, with 16 bases separating them. The CDR3 contains 17 residues. The CDR3 bases are TGTGCCAGCAGTTTAGCGCCGGCACAGGAATCCGGAAACACCATATATTTT. Translation gives CASSLAPAQESGNTIYF.

This chain connects TRBV29-1 to TRBJ2-7; D may be TRBD1 (5 bases). This CDR3 region has 13 residues. Germline-derived CDR1 and CDR2 are SQVTM and ANQGSEA. Deletions cut 4 bases from V and 3 bases from J, with 13 bases between. The CDR3 DNA reads as TGCAGCGTTGGACCCGACAGAGACTACGAGCAGTACTTC. Translated: CSVGPDRDYEQYF.

This clonotype was picked up many times. The chain joins TRBV7-6 to TRBJ2-1; TRBD2 aligns across 10 bases. Trimming removed 4 bases from V and 0 bases from J; junction bases left unmatched: 15. This CDR3 spans 20 amino acids. CDR1 SGHVS and CDR2 FNYEAQ come from the germline V gene. CDR3 loop: CASSSSLAGDPTSSYNEQFF. As DNA, the CDR3 is TGTGCCAGCAGCTCCTCTCTAGCGGGGGACCCAACTAGCTCCTACAATGAGCAGTTCTTC.

Of note for this clonotype: One end of the junction fails to match germline, which may point to a read error. The chain has TRBV5-1 and TRBJ2-2; D is perhaps TRBD2 (5 bases). This CDR3 is 13 amino acids long. CDR1 and CDR2 from the germline V gene are SGHRS and YFSETQ. CDR3 bases: TGCGCCAGCAGCTTGGAAGCGCCCGGGGATCTGTTTTTT. Its translation: CASSLEAPGDLFF. The full variable domain, its missing parts supplied by reference TRBV5-1 and TRBJ2-2, is KAGVTQTPRYLIKTRGQQVTLSCSPISGHRSVSWYQQTPGQGLQFLFEYFSETQRNKGNFPGRFSGRQFSNSRSEMNVSTLELGDSALYLCASSLEAPGDLFFGEGSRLTVL.

This chain connects TRBV27 to TRBJ1-2, with 9 nucleotides matching TRBD1. The CDR3 is made up of 15 amino acids. Looked up from germline, CDR1 is MNHEY and CDR2 is SMNVEV (reference sequence). J was trimmed by 3 bases and V by 7 bases; bases with no gene match: 9. The CDR3 protein is CASTLTGGLDYGYTF. Written as DNA, the CDR3 is TGTGCCAGCACCCTCACAGGGGGCCTCGACTATGGCTACACCTTC.